These 16 T cell receptor beta chains were all obtained from the same sample, sequenced in a study of early T cells in non-severe SARS-CoV-2 infection. One entry per CDR3 protein, called by TCRdb with MiXCR from the 5' RACE reads. This sample has 50,000 to 80,000 distinct CDR3 sequences, with 4% to 5.5% found just once. The sample was whole blood. These receptors were obtained from an adult who was a healthcare worker with PCR-confirmed SARS-CoV-2 infection or an uninfected control (not recorded which).

This clonotype was found many times. The V gene is TRBV10-3, the J gene TRBJ1-6, with 7 bases lining up with TRBD1. The CDR3 length is 13 residues. Germline CDR1 and CDR2: ENHRY and SYGVKD. The J segment lost 10 bases and the V segment lost 4 bases, leaving 4 bases of the junction unmatched. The CDR3 is CAISGGGESPLHF. CDR3 sequence (DNA): TGTGCCATCAGTGGAGGGGGCGAATCACCCCTCCACTTT.

This clonotype was recorded many times. V usage is TRBV20-1 and J usage is TRBJ2-1, with D tentatively TRBD1 or TRBD2 (5 bases each). Between the trimmed V and J ends, which lost 6 bases and 8 bases, there was a span of 20 bases. The V gene's germline CDR1 is DFQATT and CDR2 SNEGSKA (reference sequence). The CDR3 is made up of 14 amino acids. The CDR3 loop reads CSAPAGTQLDEQFF. The CDR3 bases are TGCAGTGCCCCCGCCGGGACCCAGTTGGATGAGCAGTTCTTC.

The rearrangement links TRBV7-2 to TRBJ1-1; possibly TRBD1 for D (6 bases). V was pared by 0 bases and J by 1 base, with 12 bases between. Germline-derived CDR1 and CDR2 are SGHTA and FQGNSA. The CDR3 loop spans 16 amino acids. The CDR3 bases are TGTGCCAGCAGCTTAGCTACAGGGCTGAGGAACACTGAAGCTTTCTTT. This encodes CASSLATGLRNTEAFF. Full variable domain (outside the CDR3, taken from reference TRBV7-2 and TRBJ1-1): GAGVSQSPSNKVTEKGKDVELRCDPISGHTALYWYRQSLGQGLEFLIYFQGNSAPDKSGLPSDRFSAERTGGSVSTLTIQRTQQEDSAVYLCASSLATGLRNTEAFFGQGTRLTVV.

In this sample, this clonotype turned up many times. This rearrangement joins TRBV2 to TRBJ2-1, with 11 bases that match TRBD2. CDR1 and CDR2 (germline): SNHLY, FYNNEI. The ends lost 3 bases at V and 9 bases at J; junction bases unmatched: 7. CDR3 length: 15 amino acids. The CDR3 region is CASSDPSGGMSEQFF. The CDR3 bases are TGTGCCAGCAGTGACCCTAGCGGGGGGATGAGTGAGCAGTTCTTC.

This clonotype has ten or more counts. In nucleotides, the CDR3 is TGCAGCGTTGAGGGCCACAGGGGTATCGGCTACACCTTC. Translated: CSVEGHRGIGYTF. The rearrangement joins TRBV29-1 to TRBJ1-2, with TRBD1 matching 7 bases. Germline V gene data show CDR1 as SQVTM and CDR2 as ANQGSEA. The CDR3 consists of 13 residues. The V gene end was trimmed by 3 bases and the J gene end by 8 bases; junction bases not matched to a gene: 9.

Comments on this clonotype: This may stem from a read error, because a much larger clone lies one nucleotide away. It is likely a read error, because the conserved phenylalanine at the end of the CDR3 is missing. The V call is TRBV29-1, the J call TRBJ1-1; D is perhaps TRBD1 (5 bases). This CDR3 has 12 amino acids. Per germline, CDR1 SQVTM and CDR2 ANQGSEA. The V end was cut by 7 bases, the J end by 5 bases, with 14 bases between. The CDR3 region is CSGGGTRTEAFI. The CDR3 DNA reads as TGCAGCGGGGGGGGAACGAGGACTGAAGCTTTCATT.

Turning to this clonotype: One end of the junction fails to match germline, which may point to a read error. CDR3 coding DNA: TGTGCCAGCAGCGTAGTAGCGGGAGGGGGTTACAATGTGCAGTTCTTC. Translated: CASSVVAGGGYNVQFF. The gene calls are TRBV9 and TRBJ2-1; 11 nucleotides agree with TRBD2. The CDR3 sequence is 16 residues long. The germline V gene encodes CDR1 SGDLS and CDR2 YYNGEE.

Many counts were recorded for this clonotype. The chain recombines TRBV7-2 with TRBJ1-1; no clear D. V lost 2 bases and J lost 4, with 8 bases in between. The CDR3 has 13 amino acids. Germline values: CDR1 SGHTA, CDR2 FQGNSA. CDR3 sequence: CASSLTRTTEAFF. In nucleotides, the CDR3 is TGTGCCAGCAGCTTAACTCGGACCACTGAAGCTTTCTTT.

This clonotype turned up a few times. This chain joins TRBV13 and TRBJ1-3, with D tentatively TRBD1 (5 bases). CDR1 is PRHDT, CDR2 FYEKMQ, per germline (reference sequence). Trimming pared 2 bases from V and 0 bases from J, leaving 11 bases between. This CDR3 is 16 amino acids long. The DNA for the CDR3 is TGTGCCAGCAGCTTAACGGGGGAGAACTCTGGAAACACCATATATTTT. Translating it yields CASSLTGENSGNTIYF. The full variable domain, its missing parts supplied by reference TRBV13 and TRBJ1-3, is AAGVIQSPRHLIKEKRETATLKCYPIPRHDTVYWYQQGPGQDPQFLISFYEKMQSDKGSIPDRFSAQQFSDYHSELNMSSLELGDSALYFCASSLTGENSGNTIYFGEGSWLTVV.

Regarding this clonotype: Mismatch with germline at one junction end may stem from a read error. This chain uses TRBV11-2 with TRBJ2-1, with TRBD2 identical over 7 bases. Germline-derived CDR1 and CDR2 are SGHAT and FQNNGV. This CDR3 spans 12 amino acids. The CDR3 DNA is TGTGCCAGCAGCCCCACGGGGGGTCCATTCCCATTC. This translates into CASSPTGGPFPF.

The V call is TRBV24-1, the J call TRBJ2-1, with TRBD1 matching 7 bases. The germline gives CDR1 KGHDR, CDR2 SFDVKD. V was clipped by 4 bases and J by 4 bases; unmatched bases: 9. This CDR3 region has 16 residues. The CDR3: CATSEFRTGSYNEQFF. The CDR3 coding sequence is TGTGCCACCAGTGAATTCCGGACAGGATCATACAATGAGCAGTTCTTC.

The sample holds many counts of this clonotype. The chain is built from TRBV19 and TRBJ1-4; unclear D gene. V was pared by 3 bases and J by 8 bases, with 16 bases between. Germline-derived CDR1 and CDR2 are LNHDA and SQIVND (reference sequence). This CDR3 is 15 amino acids long. This chain's CDR3 is CASSMVPGVDEKLFF. CDR3 bases: TGTGCCAGTAGTATGGTTCCGGGTGTGGACGAAAAACTGTTTTTT.

This clonotype came up many times. The rearrangement uses TRBV5-5 and TRBJ2-2; 7 positions agree with TRBD2. CDR1 SGHKS and CDR2 YYEKEE come from the germline V gene (reference sequence). V dropped 0 bases and J dropped 4; count of bases not matched to a gene: 9. This CDR3 is 17 amino acids long. CDR3 DNA sequence: TGTGCCAGCAGCTTGGAGGGACGGGAGGCGGTCACCGGGGAGCTGTTTTTT. Translated: CASSLEGREAVTGELFF.

This clonotype occurred a few times. J is TRBJ2-5 and V is TRBV3-1; tentatively, D is TRBD2 (5 bases). Germline CDR1 LGHDT, CDR2 YNNKEL (reference sequence). Trimming pared 3 bases from V and 5 bases from J, leaving 16 bases between. CDR3 length: 15 residues. Here the CDR3 DNA reads TGTGCCAGCAGCCACCCTAGCAGCCGCACGGAGACCCAGTACTTC. It is translated as CASSHPSSRTETQYF.

In this sample, this clonotype turned up many times. Here the CDR3 reads CSAGGDATNEKLFF. CDR3 nucleotide sequence: TGCAGCGCCGGGGGAGACGCAACTAATGAAAAACTGTTTTTT. The gene calls are TRBV29-1 and TRBJ1-4, with D perhaps TRBD1 (5 bases). V was clipped by 7 bases and J by 0 bases, with 12 bases between them. Germline-derived CDR1 and CDR2 are SQVTM and ANQGSEA. The CDR3 is 14 residues long.

This clonotype was seen ten or more times. The chain carries TRBV7-2 and TRBJ2-3; D remains unclear. V lost 5 bases and J 2 bases, leaving 17 bases between the germline ends. The CDR3 is 16 amino acids. Germline CDR1 is SGHTA and CDR2 is FQGNSA. This CDR3 is CASSPRARAATDTQYF. In DNA, the CDR3 is TGTGCCAGCAGCCCTAGAGCAAGGGCGGCCACAGATACGCAGTATTTT.